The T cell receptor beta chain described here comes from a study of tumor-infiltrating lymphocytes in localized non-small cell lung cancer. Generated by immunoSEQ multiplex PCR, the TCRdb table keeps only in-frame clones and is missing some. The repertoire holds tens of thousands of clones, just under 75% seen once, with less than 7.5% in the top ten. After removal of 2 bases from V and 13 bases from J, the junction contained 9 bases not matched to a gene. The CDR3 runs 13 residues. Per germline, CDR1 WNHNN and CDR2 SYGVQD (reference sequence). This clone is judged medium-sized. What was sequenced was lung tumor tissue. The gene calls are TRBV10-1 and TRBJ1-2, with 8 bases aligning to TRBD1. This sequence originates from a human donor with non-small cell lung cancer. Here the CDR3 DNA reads TGCGCCAGCAGTGAGAGGGGGACAGGAGGAATCACCTTC. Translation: CASSERGTGGITF.